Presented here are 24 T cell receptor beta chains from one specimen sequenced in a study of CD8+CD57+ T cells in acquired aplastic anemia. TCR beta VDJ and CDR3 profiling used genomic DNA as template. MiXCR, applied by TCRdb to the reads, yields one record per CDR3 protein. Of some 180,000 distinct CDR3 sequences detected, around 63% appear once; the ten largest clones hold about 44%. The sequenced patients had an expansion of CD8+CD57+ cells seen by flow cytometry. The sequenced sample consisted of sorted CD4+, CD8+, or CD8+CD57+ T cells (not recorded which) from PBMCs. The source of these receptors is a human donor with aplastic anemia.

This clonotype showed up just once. The CDR3 reads CASSFSGGEQFF. The CDR3 nucleotides read TGTGCCAGCAGCTTCAGCGGGGGTGAGCAGTTCTTC. This rearrangement joins TRBV7-6 to TRBJ2-1; 8 bases align to TRBD2. This CDR3 region has 12 residues. CDR1 is SGHVS and CDR2 is FNYEAQ in the germline V gene. V shed 3 bases and J 9 bases; nucleotides not matched to a gene: 1.

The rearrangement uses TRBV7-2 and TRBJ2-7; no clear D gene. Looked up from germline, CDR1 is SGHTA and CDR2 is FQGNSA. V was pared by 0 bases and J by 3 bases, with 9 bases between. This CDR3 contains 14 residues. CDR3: CASSLAHVYYEQYF. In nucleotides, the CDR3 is TGTGCCAGCAGCTTAGCCCACGTGTACTACGAGCAGTACTTC.

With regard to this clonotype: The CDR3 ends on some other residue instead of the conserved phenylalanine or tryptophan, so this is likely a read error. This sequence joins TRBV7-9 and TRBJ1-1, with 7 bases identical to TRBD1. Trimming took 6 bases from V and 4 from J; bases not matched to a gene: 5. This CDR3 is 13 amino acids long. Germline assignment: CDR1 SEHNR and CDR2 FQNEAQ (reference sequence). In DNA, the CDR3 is TGTGCCAGCAGGCGGTCAGGGGGCACTGAAGCTTTCTTA. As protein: CASRRSGGTEAFL.

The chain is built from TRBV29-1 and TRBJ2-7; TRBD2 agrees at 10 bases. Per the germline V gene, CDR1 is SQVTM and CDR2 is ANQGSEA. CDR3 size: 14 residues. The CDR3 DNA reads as TGCAGTGCTAGAGATCCACTAGCGGGAAGCGAGCAGTACTTC. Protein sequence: CSARDPLAGSEQYF.

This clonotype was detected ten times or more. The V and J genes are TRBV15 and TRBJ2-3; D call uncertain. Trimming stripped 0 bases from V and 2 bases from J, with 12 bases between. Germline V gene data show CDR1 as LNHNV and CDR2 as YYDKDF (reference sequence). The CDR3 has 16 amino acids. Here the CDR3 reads CATSRDPSPTTDTQYF. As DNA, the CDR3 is TGTGCCACCAGCAGAGATCCCTCCCCCACCACAGATACGCAGTATTTT.

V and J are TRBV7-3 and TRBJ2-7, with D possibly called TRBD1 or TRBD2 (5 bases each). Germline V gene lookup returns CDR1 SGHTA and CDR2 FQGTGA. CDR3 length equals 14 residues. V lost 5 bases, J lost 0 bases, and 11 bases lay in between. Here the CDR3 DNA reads TGTGCCAGCAGCCCCATGGGGGACTCCTACGAGCAGTACTTC. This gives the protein CASSPMGDSYEQYF.

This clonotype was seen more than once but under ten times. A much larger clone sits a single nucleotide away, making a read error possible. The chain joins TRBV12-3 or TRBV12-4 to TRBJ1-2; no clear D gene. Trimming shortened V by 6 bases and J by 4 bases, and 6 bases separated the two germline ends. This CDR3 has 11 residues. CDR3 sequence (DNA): TGTGCCAGCAGGACCTTCTATGGCTACACCTTC. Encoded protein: CASRTFYGYTF.

The CDR3 DNA reads as TGCGCCAGCAGCCTACTAGCGGGAGTTTACGAGCAGTACTTC. This encodes CASSLLAGVYEQYF. The gene calls are TRBV5-1 and TRBJ2-7; 11 nucleotides match TRBD2. V trimming: 4 bases; J trimming: 4 bases; junction bases outside the gene matches: 4. In germline, CDR1 is SGHRS, CDR2 YFSETQ. The CDR3 covers 14 residues. Filled out from reference TRBV5-1 and TRBJ2-7, the complete variable domain reads KAGVTQTPRYLIKTRGQQVTLSCSPISGHRSVSWYQQTPGQGLQFLFEYFSETQRNKGNFPGRFSGRQFSNSRSEMNVSTLELGDSALYLCASSLLAGVYEQYFGPGTRLTVT.

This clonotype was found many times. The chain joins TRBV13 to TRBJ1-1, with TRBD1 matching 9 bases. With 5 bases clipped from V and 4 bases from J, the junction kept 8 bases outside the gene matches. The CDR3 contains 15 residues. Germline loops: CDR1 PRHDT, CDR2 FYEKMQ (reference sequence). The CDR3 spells CASSPPDRGITEAFF. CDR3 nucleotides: TGTGCCAGCAGCCCACCGGACAGGGGTATCACTGAAGCTTTCTTT. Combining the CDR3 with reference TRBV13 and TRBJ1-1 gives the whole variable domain AAGVIQSPRHLIKEKRETATLKCYPIPRHDTVYWYQQGPGQDPQFLISFYEKMQSDKGSIPDRFSAQQFSDYHSELNMSSLELGDSALYFCASSPPDRGITEAFFGQGTRLTVV.

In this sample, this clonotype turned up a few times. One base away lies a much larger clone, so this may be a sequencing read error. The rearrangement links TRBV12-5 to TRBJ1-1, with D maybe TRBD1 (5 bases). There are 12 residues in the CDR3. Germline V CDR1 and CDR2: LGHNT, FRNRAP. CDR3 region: CVSSLEGNMAFF. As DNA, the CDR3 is TGTGTCAGCAGTTTAGAGGGGAATATGGCTTTCTTT.

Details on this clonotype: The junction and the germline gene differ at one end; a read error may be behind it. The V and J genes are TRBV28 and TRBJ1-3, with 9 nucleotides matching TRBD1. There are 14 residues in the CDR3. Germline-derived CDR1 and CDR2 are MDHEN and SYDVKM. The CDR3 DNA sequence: TGTGCCCGCAGCCGAGGACAGGGGACAAACACCATATATTTT. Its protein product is CARSRGQGTNTIYF.

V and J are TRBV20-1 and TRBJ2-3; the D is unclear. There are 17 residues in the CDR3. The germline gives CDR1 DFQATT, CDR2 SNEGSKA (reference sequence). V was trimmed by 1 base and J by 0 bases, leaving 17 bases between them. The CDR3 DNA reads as TGCAGTGCTAGAGGCCCAGGTTCGTGGGGAAGCACAGATACGCAGTATTTT. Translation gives CSARGPGSWGSTDTQYF.

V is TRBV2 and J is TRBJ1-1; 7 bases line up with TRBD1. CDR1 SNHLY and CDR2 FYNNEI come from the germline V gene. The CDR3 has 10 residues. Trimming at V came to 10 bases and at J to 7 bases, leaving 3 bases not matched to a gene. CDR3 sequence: CATRQGEAFF. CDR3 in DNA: TGTGCCACCCGACAGGGTGAAGCTTTCTTT.

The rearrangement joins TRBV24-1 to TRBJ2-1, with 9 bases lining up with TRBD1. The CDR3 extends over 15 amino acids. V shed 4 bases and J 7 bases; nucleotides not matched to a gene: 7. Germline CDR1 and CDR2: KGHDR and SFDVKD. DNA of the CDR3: TGTGCCACCAGTGACACTACCGGGACAGGGAATGAGCAGTTCTTC. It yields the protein CATSDTTGTGNEQFF.

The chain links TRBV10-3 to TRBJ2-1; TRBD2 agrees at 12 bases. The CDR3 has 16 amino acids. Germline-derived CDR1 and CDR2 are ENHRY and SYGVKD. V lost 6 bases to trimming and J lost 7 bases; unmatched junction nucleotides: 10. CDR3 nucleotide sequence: TGTGCCATCAGGGCTTCCTCCGGACTAGCGGGAAATGAGCAGTTCTTC. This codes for CAIRASSGLAGNEQFF.

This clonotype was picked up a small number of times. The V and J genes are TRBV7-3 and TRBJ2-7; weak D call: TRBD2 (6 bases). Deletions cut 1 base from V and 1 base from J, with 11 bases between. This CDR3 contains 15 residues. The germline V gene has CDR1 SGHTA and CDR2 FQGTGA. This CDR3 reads CASSLRDGGSYEQYF. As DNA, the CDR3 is TGTGCCAGCAGCTTAAGGGACGGGGGATCCTACGAGCAGTACTTC.

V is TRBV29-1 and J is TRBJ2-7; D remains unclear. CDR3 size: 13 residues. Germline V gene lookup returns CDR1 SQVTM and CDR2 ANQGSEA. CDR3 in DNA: TGCAGTGCTCTCTTTCAGGTGGCTTCCGAGCAGTACTTC. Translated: CSALFQVASEQYF.

CDR3 sequence: CASSRDRGTGELFF. As DNA, the CDR3 is TGTGCCAGTAGTAGGGACAGGGGGACCGGGGAGCTGTTTTTT. The chain links TRBV19 to TRBJ2-2; 11 positions match TRBD1. V shed 4 bases, J shed 5 bases, and the junction held 0 bases outside the gene matches. The CDR3 is made up of 14 amino acids. Germline V lookup: CDR1 LNHDA, CDR2 SQIVND (reference sequence). Drawing the rest from reference TRBV19 and TRBJ2-2, the complete variable domain is DGGITQSPKYLFRKEGQNVTLSCEQNLNHDAMYWYRQDPGQGLRLIYYSQIVNDFQKGDIAEGYSVSREKKESFPLTVTSAQKNPTAFYLCASSRDRGTGELFFGEGSRLTVL.

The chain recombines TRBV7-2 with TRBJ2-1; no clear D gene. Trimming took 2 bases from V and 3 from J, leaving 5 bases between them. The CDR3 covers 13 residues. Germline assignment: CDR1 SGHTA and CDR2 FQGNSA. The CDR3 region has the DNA TGTGCCAGCAGCTTAATCGACTACAATGAGCAGTTCTTC. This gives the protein CASSLIDYNEQFF.

The CDR3 sequence is CASSIGGTVEQYF. CDR3 coding DNA: TGTGCCAGTAGTATAGGGGGGACGGTCGAGCAGTACTTC. The chain carries TRBV19 and TRBJ2-7; D may correspond to TRBD1 or TRBD2 (5 bases each). The ends were cut back, 1 base at V and 6 bases at J, with 10 bases in the middle. This CDR3 spans 13 amino acids. Germline CDR1 and CDR2: LNHDA and SQIVND (reference sequence).

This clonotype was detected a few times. CDR3 amino acids: CAINPRGDSGLDTQYF. DNA of the CDR3: TGTGCCATCAACCCCCGGGGGGACTCAGGGTTAGATACGCAGTATTTT. The rearrangement joins TRBV10-3 to TRBJ2-3; 7 nucleotides match TRBD2. Germline V CDR1 and CDR2: ENHRY, SYGVKD. The trim removed 7 bases at V and 5 bases at J, leaving 15 bases unmatched. The CDR3 runs to 16 residues.

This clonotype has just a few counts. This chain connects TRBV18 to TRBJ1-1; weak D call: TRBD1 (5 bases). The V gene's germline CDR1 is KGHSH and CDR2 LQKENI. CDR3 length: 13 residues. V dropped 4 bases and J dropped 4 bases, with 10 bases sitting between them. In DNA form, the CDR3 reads TGTGCCAGCTCACGAGGGGACGGCACTGAAGCTTTCTTT. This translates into CASSRGDGTEAFF.

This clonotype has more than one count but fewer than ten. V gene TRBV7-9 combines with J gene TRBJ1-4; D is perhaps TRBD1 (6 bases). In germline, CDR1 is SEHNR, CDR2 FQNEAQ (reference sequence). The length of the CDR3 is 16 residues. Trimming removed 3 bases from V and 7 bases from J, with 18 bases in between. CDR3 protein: CASSFGMEGVSEKLFF. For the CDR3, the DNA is TGTGCCAGCAGCTTTGGCATGGAGGGGGTTTCTGAAAAACTGTTTTTT.

CDR3: CASSSQPGLAGRTDTQYF. The CDR3 DNA follows: TGTGCCAGCAGCTCCCAACCCGGACTAGCGGGACGCACAGATACGCAGTATTTT. The chain links TRBV7-2 to TRBJ2-3; 12 bases are shared with TRBD2. The CDR3 length is 18 residues. The ends lost 4 bases at V and 1 base at J; junction bases unmatched: 9. Looked up from germline, CDR1 is SGHTA and CDR2 is FQGNSA.